This TCR beta chain was profiled in a study of T cells in Graves' hyperthyroidism and ophthalmopathy. There are many counts of this clonotype. From 10 ml of fresh peripheral blood, PBMCs were isolated. The investigators amplified TCR beta CDR3 regions from RNA transcripts. During a first-round RT-PCR of the TCR CDR3, the HTBI primer set was used. TCRdb ran MiXCR on the multiplex PCR reads and lists one entry per CDR3 protein. This table has around 360,000 distinct CDR3 sequences, 15% appearing once. CDR1 SQVTM and CDR2 ANQGSEA come from the germline V gene. This CDR3 is built from 10 residues. V lost 7 bases to trimming and J lost 9 bases; unmatched junction nucleotides: 3.

The chain carries TRBV29-1 and TRBJ2-1; 7 bases match TRBD1. This TCR was recovered from a woman aged 60-75 years with Graves' ophthalmopathy. Sequences were obtained from blood. The CDR3 bases are TGCAGCGCACAGGGGCTTGAGCAGTTCTTC. Protein sequence: CSAQGLEQFF.